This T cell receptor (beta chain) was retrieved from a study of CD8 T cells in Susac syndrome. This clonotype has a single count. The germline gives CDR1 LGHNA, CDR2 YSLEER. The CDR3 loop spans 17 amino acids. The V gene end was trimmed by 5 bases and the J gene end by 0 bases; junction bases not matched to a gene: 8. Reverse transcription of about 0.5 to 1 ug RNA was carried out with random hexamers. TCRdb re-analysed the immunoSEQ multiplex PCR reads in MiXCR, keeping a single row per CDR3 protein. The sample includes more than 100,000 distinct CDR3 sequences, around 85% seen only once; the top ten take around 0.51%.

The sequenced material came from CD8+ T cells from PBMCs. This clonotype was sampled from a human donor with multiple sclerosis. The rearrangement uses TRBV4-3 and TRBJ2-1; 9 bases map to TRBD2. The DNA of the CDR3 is TGCGCCAGCAGCTCCCCCTATAGCGGGAGCTCCTACAATGAGCAGTTCTTC. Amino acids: CASSSPYSGSSYNEQFF.